This is a list of T cell receptor beta chains from one sample in a study of blood T cells in healthy people across ages. TCRdb reprocessed the 5' RACE reads via MiXCR and lists one record per CDR3 protein. Of 550,000 to 650,000 distinct CDR3 sequences detected, about 27% appear once; the ten largest clones hold about 3.9%. The sample also formed part of further work on T cells of mothers and their children.

The source material was blood. These receptors were taken from a boy aged 2 to 9 in good health. CDR3s leave out the opening cysteine and the closing phenylalanine or tryptophan. Each record gives: CDR3 protein, V gene, J gene.

CDR3aa: ASSRMRVSSYNSPLH; v_gene: TRBV4-3; j_gene: TRBJ1-6
CDR3aa: ASSLILAGGLYEQY; v_gene: TRBV5-6; j_gene: NA
CDR3aa: SVGDRADGYT; v_gene: TRBV29-1; j_gene: TRBJ1-2
CDR3aa: ATGTGNSPLH; v_gene: TRBV5-1; j_gene: TRBJ1-6
CDR3aa: ASRRTGWRSGANVLT; v_gene: TRBV7-8; j_gene: TRBJ2-6
CDR3aa: ASSLEAGLNTGELF; v_gene: TRBV5-1; j_gene: TRBJ2-2
CDR3aa: ASSPRPGRPYEQY; v_gene: TRBV7-9; j_gene: NA
CDR3aa: ASSSSWSQFYEQY; v_gene: TRBV7-9; j_gene: TRBJ2-7
CDR3aa: SAEDRRSSYEQY; v_gene: TRBV20-1; j_gene: TRBJ2-7
CDR3aa: ASSLGQGRATEAF; v_gene: TRBV5-1; j_gene: TRBJ1-1
CDR3aa: ASSLNPRTDPNTGELF; v_gene: TRBV7-8; j_gene: TRBJ2-2
CDR3aa: ASSATNQETQY; v_gene: TRBV12-3/TRBV12-4; j_gene: TRBJ2-5
CDR3aa: ASSRVTKNIQY; v_gene: TRBV7-9; j_gene: TRBJ2-4
CDR3aa: ASSVGPATDGTYEQY; v_gene: TRBV9; j_gene: NA
CDR3aa: ASRSPGTTFSRDEQF; v_gene: TRBV6-6; j_gene: TRBJ2-1
CDR3aa: SARSSGDGQYNEQF; v_gene: TRBV20-1; j_gene: NA
CDR3aa: ATGKGYGYT; v_gene: TRBV27; j_gene: TRBJ1-2
CDR3aa: SATGTGYYEQY; v_gene: TRBV29-1; j_gene: TRBJ2-7
CDR3aa: ASRGGAGVEQY; v_gene: TRBV7-9; j_gene: TRBJ2-7
CDR3aa: ASSVGRRQETQY; v_gene: TRBV9; j_gene: TRBJ2-5
CDR3aa: VSSFWGMSDTQC; v_gene: TRBV27; j_gene: TRBJ2-3
CDR3aa: ANGTAHSGNTIY; v_gene: TRBV25-1; j_gene: TRBJ1-3
CDR3aa: ASSLPDSGGYT; v_gene: TRBV5-1; j_gene: TRBJ1-2
CDR3aa: ASRRTVSPQETQY; v_gene: TRBV27; j_gene: TRBJ2-5
CDR3aa: ASSLQQSGETQY; v_gene: TRBV11-1; j_gene: NA
CDR3aa: SVDGRPSGKTQY; v_gene: TRBV29-1; j_gene: TRBJ2-5
CDR3aa: ASSNTGSRSW; v_gene: TRBV21-1; j_gene: TRBJ2-7
CDR3aa: SVIPGGALYNEQF; v_gene: TRBV20-1; j_gene: TRBJ2-1
CDR3aa: ASSQLLAGGTDTQY; v_gene: TRBV3-1; j_gene: TRBJ2-3
CDR3aa: ASSLASGGQETQY; v_gene: TRBV5-1; j_gene: TRBJ2-5
CDR3aa: ASSLNRRNEQF; v_gene: TRBV12-3/TRBV12-4; j_gene: TRBJ2-1
CDR3aa: ASSYGNRQETQY; v_gene: TRBV6-6; j_gene: TRBJ2-5
CDR3aa: ASSLRGKVSPLH; v_gene: TRBV12-3/TRBV12-4; j_gene: TRBJ1-6
CDR3aa: ASSDGRLAGGSTYNEQF; v_gene: TRBV6-4; j_gene: TRBJ2-1
CDR3aa: SVDVPGGGQETQY; v_gene: TRBV29-1; j_gene: TRBJ2-5
CDR3aa: ASSQAGTVETQY; v_gene: TRBV3-1; j_gene: TRBJ2-5
CDR3aa: ASSVATWDEQF; v_gene: TRBV9; j_gene: TRBJ2-1
CDR3aa: ASSLGAQGPRETQY; v_gene: TRBV7-9; j_gene: TRBJ2-5
CDR3aa: ASSIFINTEAF; v_gene: TRBV5-5; j_gene: TRBJ1-1
CDR3aa: ASSFVGVSQPQH; v_gene: TRBV27; j_gene: TRBJ1-5
CDR3aa: ASSGERVGGYT; v_gene: TRBV2; j_gene: TRBJ1-2
CDR3aa: AISAEYGYT; v_gene: TRBV10-3; j_gene: TRBJ1-2
CDR3aa: ASSPHRQGSNQPQH; v_gene: TRBV7-8; j_gene: TRBJ1-5
CDR3aa: SAKGLAGETQY; v_gene: TRBV20-1; j_gene: TRBJ2-5
CDR3aa: ASSFDRVGSGNTIY; v_gene: TRBV11-2; j_gene: TRBJ1-3
CDR3aa: SASASLREPTYEQY; v_gene: TRBV20-1; j_gene: TRBJ2-7
CDR3aa: ASSPRDLSSYEQY; v_gene: TRBV12-3/TRBV12-4; j_gene: TRBJ2-7